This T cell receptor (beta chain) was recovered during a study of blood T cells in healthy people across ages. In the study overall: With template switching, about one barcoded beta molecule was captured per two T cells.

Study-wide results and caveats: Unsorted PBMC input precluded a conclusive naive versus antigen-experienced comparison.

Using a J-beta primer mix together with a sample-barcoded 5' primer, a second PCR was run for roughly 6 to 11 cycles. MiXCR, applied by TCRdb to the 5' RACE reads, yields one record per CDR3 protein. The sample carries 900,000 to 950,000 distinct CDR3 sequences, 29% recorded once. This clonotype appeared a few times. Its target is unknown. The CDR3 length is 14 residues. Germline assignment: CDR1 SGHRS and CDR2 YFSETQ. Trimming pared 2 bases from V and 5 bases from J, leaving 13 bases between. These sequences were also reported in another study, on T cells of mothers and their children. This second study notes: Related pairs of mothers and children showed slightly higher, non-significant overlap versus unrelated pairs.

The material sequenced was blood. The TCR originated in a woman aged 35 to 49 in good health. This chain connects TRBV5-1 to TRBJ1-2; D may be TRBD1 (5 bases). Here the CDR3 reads CASSFGGRTYGYTF. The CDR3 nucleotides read TGCGCCAGCAGCTTCGGGGGGAGGACGTATGGCTACACCTTC.